The rows below give T cell receptor beta chains drawn from one sample of a study of T cell clones after liver transplantation. This table comes from immunoSEQ multiplex PCR, and its TCRdb copy is limited to in-frame clones, with some not included. The table includes about 15,000 clones, approximately 77% detected once. The sequences come from CD8+ T cells from blood, collected around 48 months after liver transplant. Every receptor here comes from a human patient who received a liver transplant. The graft donor may account for some of the T cells. CDR3s include the opening cysteine and the closing phenylalanine or tryptophan. Fields, in order: J gene, V gene, CDR3 protein.

j_gene: TRBJ1-4
v_gene: TRBV19
CDR3aa: CASSPWTPSNEKLFF

j_gene: TRBJ2-7
v_gene: TRBV7-9
CDR3aa: CASSLSGEQYF

j_gene: TRBJ1-6
v_gene: TRBV9
CDR3aa: CASSVGGGKDSPLHF

j_gene: TRBJ2-7
v_gene: TRBV2
CDR3aa: CASSAYEQYF

j_gene: TRBJ2-1
v_gene: TRBV5-4
CDR3aa: CASSQDTYNEQFF

j_gene: TRBJ2-7
v_gene: TRBV28
CDR3aa: CASRISEISYEQYF

j_gene: TRBJ2-6
v_gene: TRBV28
CDR3aa: CASRETGFGANVLTF

j_gene: TRBJ2-1
v_gene: TRBV15
CDR3aa: CATSNPLAGGLDEQFF

j_gene: TRBJ1-2
v_gene: TRBV7-3
CDR3aa: CASSLMGGPRYGYTF

j_gene: TRBJ2-1
v_gene: TRBV14
CDR3aa: CASSPLGLDNEQFF

j_gene: TRBJ2-5
v_gene: TRBV27
CDR3aa: CASSPYLQETQYF

j_gene: TRBJ2-7
v_gene: TRBV5-1
CDR3aa: CASSLGAYEQYF

j_gene: TRBJ2-1
v_gene: TRBV28
CDR3aa: CASSLGGDEQFF

j_gene: TRBJ2-6
v_gene: TRBV9
CDR3aa: CASSVGEAGAGANVLTF

j_gene: TRBJ2-2
v_gene: TRBV13
CDR3aa: CASSLHAGELFF

j_gene: TRBJ2-7
v_gene: TRBV7-9
CDR3aa: CASSQGGGLYEQYF